The next 27 T cell receptor beta chains were all read from a single sample in a study of blood T cell repertoires in COVID-19. Assay used: immunoSEQ multiplex PCR; TCRdb lists only in-frame clones, some missing. The sample holds around 280,000 clones; over 80% are singletons and the top ten take approximately 3.8%. Material: peripheral blood. All receptors come from a woman aged 45-65 years with active or convalescent COVID-19.

The V call is TRBV2, the J call TRBJ2-3; 7 bases match TRBD1. The CDR3 sequence is 14 residues long. The germline CDR1 and CDR2 sequences are SNHLY and FYNNEI. Trimming removed 3 bases from V and 4 bases from J; junction bases left unmatched: 4. The CDR3 loop reads CASSDAGGADTQYF. The CDR3 bases are TGTGCCAGCAGTGATGCAGGGGGTGCAGATACGCAGTATTTT.

V gene TRBV7-9 combines with J gene TRBJ2-1; 10 bases align to TRBD2. Germline values: CDR1 SEHNR, CDR2 FQNEAQ (reference sequence). The CDR3 sequence is 18 residues long. Trimming removed 2 bases from V and 0 bases from J; junction bases left unmatched: 7. The CDR3 sequence is CASSLSLAGAHSYNEQFF. CDR3 DNA: TGTGCCAGCAGCTTATCGCTAGCGGGAGCTCACTCCTACAATGAGCAGTTCTTC.

This clone appeared a single time. The gene calls are TRBV16 and TRBJ2-1; 10 bases line up with TRBD2. V lost 1 base to trimming and J lost 6 bases; unmatched junction nucleotides: 3. Germline lookup yields CDR1 KGHSY and CDR2 FQNENV. The CDR3 is 15 residues long. This CDR3 is CASSQLVAGGNEQFF. DNA of the CDR3: TGTGCCAGCAGCCAATTAGTAGCGGGAGGCAATGAGCAGTTCTTC.

This chain links TRBV6-5 with TRBJ2-7; tentative D call: TRBD2 (5 bases). Per germline, CDR1 MNHEY and CDR2 SVGAGI. V gave up 0 bases and J gave up 3 bases, with 12 bases separating them. The CDR3 spans 15 residues. The CDR3 loop reads CASSYSTEGIYEQYF. The CDR3, as DNA: TGTGCCAGCAGTTACTCGACTGAGGGCATCTACGAGCAGTACTTC.

Points on this clone: This sample also contains other DNA sequences that code for the same CDR3. The gene calls are TRBV7-9 and TRBJ2-5; 14 bases match TRBD2. Germline assignment: CDR1 SEHNR and CDR2 FQNEAQ (reference sequence). Trimming at V came to 5 bases and at J to 5 bases, leaving 7 bases not matched to a gene. The CDR3 spans 16 residues. The chain's CDR3 is CASSPGLAGDGETQYF. CDR3 bases: TGTGCCAGCAGCCCGGGACTAGCGGGAGATGGGGAGACCCAGTACTTC.

This clone was counted a single time. The chain has TRBV6-5 and TRBJ2-2; D gene uncertain. Trimming removed 2 bases at V and 0 bases at J, with 7 bases between. CDR3 length: 15 residues. Per the germline V gene, CDR1 is MNHEY and CDR2 is SVGAGI. CDR3 residues: CASSYGLANTGELFF. CDR3 nucleotide sequence: TGTGCCAGCAGTTACGGGCTTGCGAACACCGGGGAGCTGTTTTTT.

The J gene is TRBJ2-7, the V gene TRBV9; 9 bases fit TRBD1. Germline V CDR1 and CDR2: SGDLS, YYNGEE. CDR3 length: 15 residues. Unmatched junction bases numbered 9, after V lost 3 bases and J lost 5 bases. The CDR3 region is CASSGSGTGSHEQYF. CDR3 DNA sequence: TGTGCCAGCAGCGGCTCCGGGACAGGGAGCCACGAGCAGTACTTC.

This clone has only one observation. The chain recombines TRBV29-1 with TRBJ1-2; D not resolved. The CDR3 runs to 13 residues. V was cut by 3 bases and J by 7 bases, with 15 bases left in between. Per the germline V gene, CDR1 is SQVTM and CDR2 is ANQGSEA. The CDR3 reads CSVESSYSFGYTF. The CDR3, as DNA: TGCAGCGTTGAGTCCAGTTACAGTTTTGGCTACACCTTC. Complete variable domain (other parts from reference TRBV29-1 and TRBJ1-2): SAVISQKPSRDICQRGTSLTIQCQVDSQVTMMFWYRQQPGQSLTLIATANQGSEATYESGFVIDKFPISRPNLTFSTLTVSNMSPEDSSIYLCSVESSYSFGYTFGSGTRLTVV.

The CDR3 DNA sequence: TGTGCCAGCAGGGACCGGGGATTCTCTGGAAACACCATATATTTT. It is translated as CASRDRGFSGNTIYF. V is TRBV6-5 and J is TRBJ1-3; unclear D gene. In germline, CDR1 is MNHEY, CDR2 SVGAGI. The V gene lost 6 bases and the J gene lost 0 bases, with 12 bases spanning the gap. The CDR3 sequence is 15 residues long.

The chain combines TRBV7-8 with TRBJ1-5; 7 nucleotides line up with TRBD1. Germline values: CDR1 SGHVS, CDR2 FQNEAQ. This CDR3 has 16 residues. Trimming took 5 bases from V and 1 from J; bases not matched to a gene: 8. The CDR3 region is CASSHEQGISNQPQHF. In DNA form, the CDR3 reads TGTGCCAGCAGCCACGAACAGGGGATCAGCAATCAGCCCCAGCATTTT.

The gene calls are TRBV2 and TRBJ1-1; no reliable D call. This CDR3 is built from 16 residues. Germline V gives CDR1 SNHLY, CDR2 FYNNEI. The ends were cut back, 3 bases at V and 3 bases at J, with 17 bases in the middle. The CDR3 protein is CASSDGPGSGYTEAFF. The CDR3 DNA is TGTGCCAGCAGTGACGGCCCGGGGTCGGGGTACACTGAAGCTTTCTTT.

This clone was seen just once. The chain employs TRBV10-3 and TRBJ1-1, with TRBD1 identical over 7 bases. The CDR3 is 15 residues long. Germline lookup yields CDR1 ENHRY and CDR2 SYGVKD. V lost 8 bases and J lost 4; bases outside the gene matches: 13. Here the CDR3 reads CAIGDQARGTTEAFF. For the CDR3, the DNA is TGTGCCATCGGGGACCAGGCCAGGGGGACCACTGAAGCTTTCTTT.

The chain uses TRBV4-1 and TRBJ1-6, with 8 bases aligning to TRBD1. The germline V gene has CDR1 MGHRA and CDR2 YSYEKL. The CDR3 spans 16 residues. Trimming at V came to 0 bases and at J to 6 bases, leaving 4 bases not matched to a gene. The CDR3 DNA is TGCGCCAGCAGCCAAGACAGGGACAGGTCTAATTCACCCCTCCACTTT. It translates to CASSQDRDRSNSPLHF.

The rearrangement uses TRBV6-5 and TRBJ1-1; D might be TRBD1 (5 bases). V was pared by 5 bases and J by 1 base, with 11 bases between. Germline CDR1 reads MNHEY; CDR2 reads SVGAGI. CDR3 length: 14 residues. The CDR3 reads CASSTWTRNTEAFF. The CDR3 nucleotides are TGTGCCAGCAGTACCTGGACAAGGAACACTGAAGCTTTCTTT.

This chain connects TRBV19 to TRBJ1-6; D might be TRBD1 (6 bases). Germline CDR1 LNHDA, CDR2 SQIVND (reference sequence). The V end lost 6 bases, the J end lost 6 bases, and 12 bases lay between the germline ends. The CDR3 is 14 residues long. The chain's CDR3 is CASSPDRVNSPLHF. In DNA form, the CDR3 reads TGTGCCAGTAGCCCGGACAGAGTTAATTCACCCCTCCACTTT.

In nucleotides, the CDR3 is TGTGCCAGCAGCCTCCGGACAGGGGGCTATGAGACCCAGTACTTC. Its protein product is CASSLRTGGYETQYF. The chain recombines TRBV4-2 with TRBJ2-5, with 11 bases lining up with TRBD1. With V trimmed by 4 bases and J by 5 bases, 6 bases remained unmatched. CDR3 length: 15 residues. The germline CDR1 and CDR2 sequences are LGHNA and YNFKEQ.

The chain has TRBV28 and TRBJ2-7, with 7 bases that match TRBD1. Germline CDR1 MDHEN, CDR2 SYDVKM. The CDR3 contains 13 residues. V trimming: 7 bases; J trimming: 1 base; junction bases outside the gene matches: 4. The chain's CDR3 is CASKTGQSYEQYF. CDR3 nucleotides: TGTGCCAGCAAGACGGGACAGTCCTACGAGCAGTACTTC.

V is TRBV5-4 and J is TRBJ1-1; 7 nucleotides line up with TRBD1. The CDR3 is 15 residues long. J gave up 0 bases and V 2 bases, and 4 bases lay outside the gene matches. Germline-derived CDR1 and CDR2 are SGHNT and YYREEE (reference sequence). The CDR3 loop reads CASSLYRGVNTEAFF. CDR3 coding DNA: TGTGCCAGCAGCTTATACAGGGGAGTGAACACTGAAGCTTTCTTT.

The rearrangement uses TRBV6-5 and TRBJ2-2; TRBD2 matches at 13 bases. Germline CDR1 MNHEY, CDR2 SVGAGI. The trim removed 10 bases at V and 8 bases at J, leaving 4 bases unmatched. The CDR3 contains 13 residues. Here the CDR3 reads CATSGLAGGELFF. CDR3 bases: TGTGCCACGTCGGGACTAGCGGGAGGGGAGCTGTTTTTT.

The rearrangement joins TRBV5-1 to TRBJ2-7; 13 bases map to TRBD2. The V gene end was trimmed by 5 bases and the J gene end by 5 bases; junction bases not matched to a gene: 1. This CDR3 comprises 13 residues. Germline assignment: CDR1 SGHRS and CDR2 YFSETQ. The CDR3 nucleotides read TGCGCCAGCAGTGGGACTAGCGGGAACGAGCAGTACTTC. This codes for CASSGTSGNEQYF.

The CDR3 nucleotides are TGTGCCTGGAGTCAGGGGGTCCCTGGCTACACCTTC. The encoded protein is CAWSQGVPGYTF. This chain links TRBV30 with TRBJ1-2; TRBD1 matches at 7 bases. Germline loops: CDR1 GTSNPN, CDR2 SVGIG (reference sequence). Germline trimming cut 2 bases from V and 7 bases from J; bases unmatched to any gene: 4. The CDR3 is 12 amino acids.

The J gene is TRBJ2-5, the V gene TRBV4-1; no clear D gene. The CDR3 extends over 15 amino acids. Germline V gene sequence: CDR1 MGHRA, CDR2 YSYEKL. With 4 bases removed from V and 1 base from J, the gap between germline ends came to 13 bases. DNA of the CDR3: TGCGCCAGCAGCCCCCCTCCGCGGTTCCAAGAGACCCAGTACTTC. Protein product: CASSPPPRFQETQYF.

V usage is TRBV7-6 and J usage is TRBJ1-2, with TRBD1 matching 9 bases. J was trimmed by 4 bases and V by 0 bases; bases with no gene match: 6. From germline, CDR1 is SGHVS and CDR2 FNYEAQ. CDR3 length equals 16 residues. In DNA, the CDR3 is TGTGCCAGCAGCTTAGCGCTTGGGGGACAGGGCTATGGCTACACCTTC. Translated, it gives CASSLALGGQGYGYTF.

CDR3 region: CASSWTTSRADTQYF. The CDR3 DNA is TGTGCCAGCAGCTGGACGACTAGCCGGGCAGATACGCAGTATTTT. The V and J genes are TRBV5-4 and TRBJ2-3; TRBD2 aligns across 7 bases. Germline loops: CDR1 SGHNT, CDR2 YYREEE (reference sequence). The CDR3 loop spans 15 amino acids. The J segment lost 4 bases and the V segment lost 3 bases, leaving 8 bases of the junction unmatched.

This clone was seen at least ten times. The sample holds other DNA sequences that translate to the same CDR3. This chain joins TRBV18 and TRBJ2-7, with TRBD2 matching 9 bases. The CDR3 totals 15 residues. The V and J ends lost 0 bases and 2 bases, in that order; junction bases with no gene match: 2. Germline CDR1 reads KGHSH; CDR2 reads LQKENI. This chain's CDR3 is CASSPPLAGTYEQYF. The CDR3, as DNA: TGTGCCAGCTCACCACCCCTAGCGGGGACCTACGAGCAGTACTTC.

The genes are TRBV4-1 and TRBJ2-4, with 7 bases matching TRBD1. V was pared by 0 bases and J by 10 bases, with 9 bases of the junction left unmatched. The CDR3 totals 15 residues. Per the germline V gene, CDR1 is MGHRA and CDR2 is YSYEKL. CDR3 in amino acids: CASSQEQGRGLIQYF. The CDR3 region has the DNA TGCGCCAGCAGCCAAGAACAGGGGCGAGGCTTAATTCAGTACTTC.

This clone showed up just a few times. V is TRBV7-9 and J is TRBJ1-2; a weak D match, TRBD1 (5 bases). Trimming pared 4 bases from V and 4 bases from J, leaving 7 bases between. Germline V gives CDR1 SEHNR, CDR2 FQNEAQ (reference sequence). CDR3 size: 12 residues. The CDR3 loop is CASSSDSYGYTF. The CDR3 DNA sequence: TGTGCCAGCAGCTCCGACAGCTATGGCTACACCTTC.